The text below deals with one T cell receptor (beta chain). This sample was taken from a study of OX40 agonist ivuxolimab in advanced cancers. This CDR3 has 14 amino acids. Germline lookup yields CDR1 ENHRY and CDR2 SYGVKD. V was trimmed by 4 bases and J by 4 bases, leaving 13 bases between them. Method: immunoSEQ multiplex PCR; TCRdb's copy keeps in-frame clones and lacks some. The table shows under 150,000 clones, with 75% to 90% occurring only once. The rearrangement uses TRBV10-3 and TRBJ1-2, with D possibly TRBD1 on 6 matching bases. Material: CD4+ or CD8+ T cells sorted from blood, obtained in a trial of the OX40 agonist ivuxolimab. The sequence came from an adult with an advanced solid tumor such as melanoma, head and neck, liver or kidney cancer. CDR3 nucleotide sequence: TGTGCCATCAGTGCTAGCAGGGGACTCTATGGCTACACCTTC. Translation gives CAISASRGLYGYTF.